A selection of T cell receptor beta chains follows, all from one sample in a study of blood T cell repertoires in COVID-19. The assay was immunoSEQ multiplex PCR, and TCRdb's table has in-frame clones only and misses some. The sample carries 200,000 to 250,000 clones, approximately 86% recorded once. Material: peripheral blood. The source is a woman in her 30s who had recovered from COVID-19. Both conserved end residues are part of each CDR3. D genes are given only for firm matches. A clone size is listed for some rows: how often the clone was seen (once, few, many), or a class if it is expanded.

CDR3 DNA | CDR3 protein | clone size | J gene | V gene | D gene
TGCGCCAGCAGCTTGGTTGCGGGACAGGGCCCCGGCGAGCAGTACTTC | CASSLVAGQGPGEQYF | NA | TRBJ2-7 | TRBV5-1 | TRBD1
TGTGCCAGCAGCCCCTACAGATTAAGCTCCTACAATGAGCAGTTCTTC | CASSPYRLSSYNEQFF | NA | TRBJ2-1 | TRBV7-8 | NA
TGTGCCAGCAGCTTGTACAGGGGGCTAGGGGAAAAACTGTTTTTT | CASSLYRGLGEKLFF | NA | TRBJ1-4 | TRBV7-9 | TRBD1
TGTGCCAGCAGCGCGGGAAAGTCCTACAATGAGCAGTTCTTC | CASSAGKSYNEQFF | NA | TRBJ2-1 | TRBV7-3 | NA
TGTGCCAGCAGCTTAACAGGGTATCAGCCCCAGCATTTT | CASSLTGYQPQHF | NA | TRBJ1-5 | TRBV7-9 | NA
TGTGCCAGCAGGCTAGCGGGGGGCAGTGAGCAGTTCTTC | CASRLAGGSEQFF | NA | TRBJ2-1 | TRBV6-5 | TRBD2
TGCGCCAGCAGCCAAGAGAACCACAGGGGGCTTTACGAGCAGTACTTC | CASSQENHRGLYEQYF | NA | TRBJ2-7 | TRBV4-1 | TRBD1
TGTGCCAGCAGCTTGGCCGGGCGGGGGGGCTCCTACAATGAGCAGTTCTTC | CASSLAGRGGSYNEQFF | NA | TRBJ2-1 | TRBV5-4 | TRBD2
TGCAGCGTTGTAGTGTGGGAGAAACCCGACGAGCAGTACTTC | CSVVVWEKPDEQYF | NA | TRBJ2-7 | TRBV29-1 | NA
TGTGCCAGTAGTATAGATAGGGGACAATTCTACAATGAGCAGTTCTTC | CASSIDRGQFYNEQFF | NA | TRBJ2-1 | TRBV19 | NA
TGTGCCAGCAGCTCGACAGGGGGGGTGAACAATGAGCAGTTCTTC | CASSSTGGVNNEQFF | NA | TRBJ2-1 | TRBV9 | TRBD1
TGTGCCAGCAGTTACTCGTCAGGGGGAGGCTACGAGCAGTACTTC | CASSYSSGGGYEQYF | few | TRBJ2-7 | TRBV6-2/TRBV6-3 | NA
TGTGCCAGTAGTATCCCTACAGGGATAGGTGAAAAACTGTTTTTT | CASSIPTGIGEKLFF | NA | TRBJ1-4 | TRBV19 | NA
TGTGCCAGCAGTGAACCCGGACTCAATGAGCAGTTCTTC | CASSEPGLNEQFF | NA | TRBJ2-1 | TRBV25-1 | NA
TGTGCTAGTGGAACGGGGGGTCTGAAGTACTCCTACGAGCAGTACTTC | CASGTGGLKYSYEQYF | NA | TRBJ2-7 | TRBV12-5 | TRBD2
TGCAGCGTTGATTCCACTAGCGGGCTCCCTAGCACAGATACGCAGTATTTT | CSVDSTSGLPSTDTQYF | NA | TRBJ2-3 | TRBV29-1 | TRBD2
TGCGCCAGCGGGGGGGTCAGTGAGCAGTTCTTC | CASGGVSEQFF | NA | TRBJ2-1 | TRBV10-2 | TRBD2
TGTGCCATCTCCAATCAGGGGGCGTTAAGCAATCAGCCCCAGCATTTT | CAISNQGALSNQPQHF | NA | TRBJ1-5 | TRBV10-3 | TRBD1
TGTGCCAGCAGTATACAGGAGACAGATACGCAGTATTTT | CASSIQETDTQYF | NA | TRBJ2-3 | TRBV6-6 | NA
TGTGCCAGCAGCCCGGGCGGGCATACTAGCACAGATACGCAGTATTTT | CASSPGGHTSTDTQYF | NA | TRBJ2-3 | TRBV7-9 | NA
TGTGCCAGCAGCTTAACCGACAGGGGGTTATCTAACTATGGCTACACCTTC | CASSLTDRGLSNYGYTF | NA | TRBJ1-2 | TRBV7-9 | TRBD1
TGTGCCAGCTCACCCCCTAGCGGGGGGAGCTCCTACGAGCAGTACTTC | CASSPPSGGSSYEQYF | once | TRBJ2-7 | TRBV18 | TRBD2
TGTGCCAGCAGCTTCTGGGCCGGGATCTACACCTTC | CASSFWAGIYTF | NA | TRBJ1-2 | TRBV7-2 | NA
TGTGCCAGCAGCTTAGTCCATAGCAATCAGCCCCAGCATTTT | CASSLVHSNQPQHF | NA | TRBJ1-5 | TRBV11-2 | NA
TGTGCCAGCAGCTCCCGGGACAGCTACGAGCAGTACTTC | CASSSRDSYEQYF | NA | TRBJ2-7 | TRBV7-9 | TRBD1
TGTGCCAGCAGCCAAGAGACCGGGGCAGATACGCAGTATTTT | CASSQETGADTQYF | NA | TRBJ2-3 | TRBV4-2 | NA
TGCAGCGCCCAGGACAGGGGGACTGAAGCTTTCTTT | CSAQDRGTEAFF | NA | TRBJ1-1 | TRBV29-1 | TRBD1
TGTGCCAGCAGCCAAGGGACAGGGGGGTCCCACGAGCAGTACTTC | CASSQGTGGSHEQYF | NA | TRBJ2-7 | TRBV4-2 | TRBD1